A selection of T cell receptor beta chains follows, all from one sample in a study of cytomegalovirus exposure and HLA in healthy donors. Sequencing used immunoSEQ multiplex PCR; TCRdb keeps in-frame clones, though not all of them. The table shows about 120,000 clones, with over 65% occurring only once. The specimen sequenced was PBMCs. The receptor set was obtained from a woman in her twenties or thirties in good health and CMV-seropositive. The CDR3 runs from the conserved cysteine through the conserved F or W. The D gene is left open where the match is weak. Only some rows state a clone size, as once, few, many or a class for expanded clones.

D | J | V | size | CDR3 | DNA
. | TRBJ1-1 | TRBV27 | . | CASSLMAEPYTEAFF | TGTGCCAGCAGTTTAATGGCAGAACCATACACTGAAGCTTTCTTT
TRBD2 | TRBJ2-5 | TRBV18 | once | CASSPPSGEETQYF | TGTGCCAGCTCACCACCTAGCGGGGAAGAGACCCAGTACTTC
TRBD1 | TRBJ2-1 | TRBV5-1 | . | CASSLAGTGSYNEQFF | TGCGCCAGCAGCTTGGCCGGGACAGGCTCCTACAATGAGCAGTTCTTC
. | TRBJ1-6 | TRBV4-1 | . | CASSQVIPFGGASPLHF | TGCGCCAGCAGCCAAGTAATCCCATTTGGGGGCGCTTCACCCCTCCACTTT
. | TRBJ1-5 | TRBV2 | . | CASSERSSAGGNQPQHF | TGTGCCAGCAGTGAAAGAAGTTCGGCGGGGGGCAATCAGCCCCAGCATTTT
TRBD1 | TRBJ2-7 | TRBV4-1 | . | CASSRPGTGYEQYF | TGCGCCAGCAGCCGACCCGGGACAGGGTACGAGCAGTACTTC
TRBD1 | TRBJ1-6 | TRBV7-2 | . | CASSLWDSNSPLHF | TGTGCCAGCAGCTTATGGGACAGCAATTCACCCCTCCACTTT
. | TRBJ2-3 | TRBV11-2 | . | CASSRGGSGRDTQYF | TGTGCCAGCAGCCGTGGGGGGTCTGGCCGCGATACGCAGTATTTT
TRBD1 | TRBJ2-2 | TRBV7-9 | once | CASSLATGVNTGELFF | TGTGCCAGCAGCTTAGCCACAGGGGTAAACACCGGGGAGCTGTTTTTT
TRBD1 | TRBJ2-3 | TRBV19 | few | CASSIDSDRFTDTQYF | TGTGCCAGTAGTATAGACTCGGACAGGTTCACAGATACGCAGTATTTT
TRBD2 | TRBJ2-7 | TRBV9 | . | CASSFSGGAYEQYF | TGTGCCAGCAGCTTCTCGGGGGGAGCCTACGAGCAGTACTTC
. | TRBJ2-7 | TRBV7-6 | . | CASSLGRSYEQYF | TGTGCCAGCAGCTTAGGACGGAGCTACGAGCAGTACTTC
. | TRBJ1-6 | TRBV6-1 | . | CASSESWTESNSPLHF | TGTGCCAGCAGTGAATCATGGACAGAGTCAAATTCACCCCTCCACTTT
TRBD1 | TRBJ2-2 | TRBV5-4 | . | CASREGQGRHTGELFF | TGTGCCAGCAGAGAGGGACAGGGGCGACACACCGGGGAGCTGTTTTTT
. | TRBJ2-7 | TRBV19 | . | CASSPRRSYEQYF | TGTGCCAGTAGTCCCCGGAGGTCCTACGAGCAGTACTTC
TRBD1 | TRBJ2-1 | TRBV5-1 | . | CASSVQGGVEQFF | TGCGCCAGCAGCGTGCAAGGGGGCGTTGAGCAGTTCTTC
TRBD1 | TRBJ2-1 | TRBV14 | . | CASSEGGQGYNEQFF | TGTGCCAGCAGCGAGGGGGGACAGGGGTACAATGAGCAGTTCTTC
TRBD2 | TRBJ2-5 | TRBV6-1 | once | CASSEAWASGGTRETQYF | TGTGCCAGCAGTGAAGCTTGGGCTAGCGGGGGGACCAGAGAGACCCAGTACTTC
. | TRBJ2-3 | TRBV9 | . | CASSASSSPHTDTQYF | TGTGCCAGCAGCGCCTCTAGCAGCCCCCACACAGATACGCAGTATTTT
. | TRBJ2-3 | TRBV6-1 | once | CASNRGGTDTQYF | TGTGCCAGCAATCGAGGAGGGACAGATACGCAGTATTTT
. | TRBJ2-7 | TRBV2 | few | CASRDDRSYEQYF | TGTGCCAGCAGGGACGACAGGAGCTACGAGCAGTACTTC
. | TRBJ2-7 | TRBV7-2 | . | CASSSSREQYF | TGTGCCAGCAGCTCCTCCCGGGAGCAGTACTTC
TRBD2 | TRBJ2-5 | TRBV29-1 | . | CSVLTSVTYF | TGCAGCGTCCTCACTAGCGTCACGTACTTC
. | TRBJ2-2 | TRBV7-2 | few | CASSWAAGNTGELFF | TGTGCCAGCAGCTGGGCGGCGGGGAACACCGGGGAGCTGTTTTTT
. | TRBJ1-6 | TRBV6-5 | . | CASRTGAGYNSPLHF | TGTGCCAGCAGGACAGGTGCTGGCTATAATTCACCCCTCCACTTT
. | TRBJ1-6 | TRBV7-9 | . | CASSIPTAPDSPLHF | TGTGCCAGCAGTATCCCGACAGCCCCCGATTCACCCCTCCACTTT
. | TRBJ2-4 | TRBV7-9 | few | CASSLQNRDIQYF | TGTGCCAGCAGCTTACAAAACAGGGACATTCAGTACTTC
. | TRBJ1-1 | TRBV6-6 | . | CASSYSIAESAFF | TGTGCCAGCAGTTACTCGATTGCGGAGTCTGCTTTCTTT
. | TRBJ2-7 | TRBV28 | . | CASSSPPGDLVIYF | TGTGCCAGCAGTTCTCCACCGGGAGATTTGGTCATCTACTTC
. | TRBJ1-5 | TRBV2 | . | CASRRSQPQHF | TGTGCCAGCAGAAGGAGCCAGCCCCAGCATTTT
. | TRBJ1-1 | TRBV7-9 | . | CSSSARRVGNTEAFF | TGTTCCAGCAGCGCGCGCAGGGTGGGTAACACTGAAGCTTTCTTT
. | TRBJ2-5 | TRBV28 | . | CASIAGSLGTQYF | TGTGCCAGCATAGCTGGGAGTTTGGGGACCCAGTACTTC
TRBD1 | TRBJ1-2 | TRBV4-3 | . | CASSQGYSDRGLGYTF | TGCGCCAGCAGCCAAGGGTACTCCGACAGGGGGCTTGGCTACACCTTC
. | TRBJ1-1 | TRBV15 | . | CATSTGNTEAFF | TGTGCCACCTCCACAGGGAACACTGAAGCTTTCTTT
. | TRBJ2-1 | TRBV28 | . | CASRRTEYNEQFF | TGTGCCAGCAGGCGGACAGAGTACAATGAGCAGTTCTTC
. | TRBJ2-1 | TRBV7-9 | . | CASSDQRSSYNEQFF | TGTGCCAGCAGTGATCAACGGAGCTCCTACAATGAGCAGTTCTTC
. | TRBJ1-1 | TRBV13 | . | CASSSTTALIWGEAFF | TGTGCCAGCAGCTCTACGACAGCTCTTATCTGGGGTGAAGCTTTCTTT
TRBD2 | TRBJ2-3 | TRBV9 | . | CASSPGAGGTDTQYF | TGTGCCAGCAGCCCCGGCGCGGGGGGCACAGATACGCAGTATTTT
TRBD1 | TRBJ2-3 | TRBV2 | . | CASSSGQNKGHF | TGTGCCAGCAGTTCGGGACAGAACAAGGGCCATTTT
. | TRBJ2-7 | TRBV9 | . | CASSVAGGPSEQYF | TGTGCCAGCAGCGTAGCCGGGGGGCCCTCCGAGCAGTACTTC
. | TRBJ2-6 | TRBV6-5 | . | CASRGLHSGANVLTF | TGTGCCAGCAGGGGACTCCATTCTGGGGCCAACGTCCTGACTTTC
. | TRBJ2-3 | TRBV9 | . | CASSAAVVTDTQYF | TGTGCCAGCAGCGCCGCGGTGGTCACAGATACGCAGTATTTT
. | TRBJ2-1 | TRBV6-5 | . | CASSYLVDQGHIEQFF | TGTGCCAGCAGTTACCTGGTAGACCAGGGTCACATTGAGCAGTTCTTC
TRBD2 | TRBJ2-1 | TRBV4-3 | . | CASSQDWGGDYNGQFF | TGCGCCAGCAGCCAAGATTGGGGGGGGGACTATAATGGGCAGTTCTTC
TRBD2 | TRBJ2-3 | TRBV9 | . | CASSPRGAGGSDTQYF | TGTGCCAGCAGCCCGAGGGGAGCGGGGGGATCAGATACGCAGTATTTT
TRBD2 | TRBJ2-2 | TRBV7-6 | . | CASSLAPSGGNTGELFF | TGTGCCAGCAGCTTAGCCCCCAGCGGGGGGAACACCGGGGAGCTGTTTTTT
. | TRBJ2-1 | TRBV5-4 | . | CASSPPGGGLYNEQFF | TGTGCCAGCAGCCCGCCGGGAGGGGGCCTTTACAATGAGCAGTTCTTC
. | TRBJ2-7 | TRBV7-2 | . | CASSLLIGPYEQYF | TGTGCCAGCAGCCTGTTGATTGGCCCCTACGAGCAGTACTTC
. | TRBJ1-3 | TRBV5-1 | . | CASSPGQSPRGNTIYF | TGCGCCAGCAGCCCCGGACAGAGCCCGAGGGGAAACACCATATATTTT
. | TRBJ1-1 | TRBV27 | . | CASSFFPLPNTEAFF | TGTGCCAGCAGTTTTTTCCCTCTCCCGAACACTGAAGCTTTCTTT
. | TRBJ1-2 | TRBV28 | . | CASRSGRTVYGYTF | TGTGCCAGCAGGAGCGGACGGACAGTCTATGGCTACACCTTC